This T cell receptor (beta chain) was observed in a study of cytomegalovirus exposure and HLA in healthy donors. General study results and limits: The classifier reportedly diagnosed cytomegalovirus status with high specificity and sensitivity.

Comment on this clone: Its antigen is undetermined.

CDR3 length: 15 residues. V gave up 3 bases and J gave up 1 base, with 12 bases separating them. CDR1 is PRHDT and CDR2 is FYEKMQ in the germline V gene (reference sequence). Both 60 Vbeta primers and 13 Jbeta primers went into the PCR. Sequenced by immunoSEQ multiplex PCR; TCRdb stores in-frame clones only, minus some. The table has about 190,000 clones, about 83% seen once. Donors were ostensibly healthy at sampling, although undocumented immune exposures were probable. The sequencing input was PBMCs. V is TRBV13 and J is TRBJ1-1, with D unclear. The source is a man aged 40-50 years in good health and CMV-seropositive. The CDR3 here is CASSFSTRRNTEAFF. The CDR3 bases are TGTGCCAGCAGCTTTTCTACACGGAGGAACACTGAAGCTTTCTTT.